This T cell receptor beta chain originates from a study of shared clonotypes between healthy human individuals (dated by TCRdb to about 2020). Study-wide context: The cohort included three men and a couple of women between 18 and 49 years of age. Per donor, leukapheresis produced somewhere between about 0.85 and 8.9 billion PBMCs. To increase sequencing depth and limit assay-specific biases, TCR repertoire library preparation and sequencing were carried out by different laboratories using diverse techniques. To estimate repertoire size and how much clonotypes are shared between individuals, the study performed deep sequencing of blood TCR repertoires from roughly five healthy adults. For each donor, three plates each were used for CD4 naive and CD4 memory, two plates were used for CD8 naive, and one plate was used for CD8 memory. The research as a whole found: Naive subsets generally had larger estimated clonotype richness than memory subsets did. Across a handful of donors, around 5% of naive CD4, around 3.5% of naive CD8, approximately 2.5% of memory CD4, and 0.4% of memory CD8 clonotypes were shared. Based on pairwise subsampling, the degree of clonotype sharing among donors was expected to be affected by sequencing depth. Sampling was limited to blood, and TCR repertoires in tissue likely differ from TCR repertoires in blood. Because the study included a small number of donors, the genetic and exposure-history diversity represented was limited. Compared with non-shared clonotypes, clonotypes shared by all four sorted-subset donors had higher generation probabilities. Rarefaction of sorted-subset datasets indicated incomplete sequencing despite the large sequencing depth.

Regarding this clone: Its antigen target is currently unknown. Nothing much larger sits one base from this clone, and base qualities are not available.

CDR1 and CDR2, looked up from the germline V gene, are MGHRA and YSYEKL. A distance of 14 bases separates the germline ends of V and J, which lose 4 bases and 5 bases respectively. From the cysteine through the phenylalanine, the CDR3 covers 14 amino acids. The sequence is cut down to CDR3 DNA, 42 bases in frame from base 1. CD8 naive samples consisted of CD45RO-negative cells that were positively selected for CCR7, yielding a CD45RA+CCR7+ population without TemRA cells. The donors were healthy, HIV-negative adults with no recently reported acute infections or vaccinations. Only Caucasian adults living in Nashville, Tennessee, USA were represented among the donors. Blood was obtained by leukapheresis, after which PBMCs were separated by Ficoll-Histopaque density gradient centrifugation and cryopreserved in liquid nitrogen vapor phase. Analytical flow cytometry was used to check the purity and quantity of each magnetically sorted T cell population. Genomic DNA was isolated from each sorted fraction and quantified by UV absorbance on a Nanodrop 2000c.

Using the deep immunoSEQ assay, TCR CDR3 regions were amplified from genomic DNA by multiplex PCR. Extracted genomic DNA from each cell subset was spread evenly across all wells of several immunoSEQ 96-well plates, with each plate serving as a replicate. For sorted subsets, about 200 ng genomic DNA, equal to about 30,000 T cell genomes, was loaded into each replicate PCR. The purified libraries were quantified using a Qubit 3.0 fluorometer, sized with a Bioanalyzer 2100, and then quantified again using the KAPA Library Quantification kit. Each immunoSEQ 96-well plate was sequenced on its own single-read 150-cycle Illumina NextSeq 550 flow cell. The study's own analysis went as follows. Because the immunoSEQ output included only junctional sequences and no quality scores, the filtering could not be the same as the filtering used for full-length reads. Sequences were annotated with PyIR, a Python wrapper for IgBLAST v1.9, using IMGT germline references to assign V/J genes and CDR3. Any read was removed if the V/J assignment was weak (E-value above 1e-6), the CDR3 was missing, or the read contained stop codons, out-of-frame junctions, or ambiguous translated residues. V3J clonotypes were defined by identical inferred V gene, J gene, and CDR3 amino acid sequence. Percentage overlap between repertoires was computed as shared unique clonotypes divided by the size of the smaller repertoire. Repertoire richness was assessed with RTK rarefaction, the Chao1 estimator, and Recon v2.1 estimates of unobserved clonotypes. Generation probabilities were computed with OLGA for all TCRbeta clonotypes obtained by the gDNA method from four donors. In its TCRdb copy, this immuneACCESS table keeps in-frame sequences only and misses some clones. Where compared with another copy, unresolved V genes explain less than half of these, and the others have no known cause. The DNA was the basis for D and trimming; V, J and clone size are from that table. The sample table shows 1.5 million to 2.5 million clones, and about 95% are seen once. Around 1% of the sample lies in the top ten.

This TCR was recovered from a man aged 18 to 29 in good health. The sequenced sample consisted of naive CD8+ T cells sorted from blood. In light of the paper, this sample's cell subset or site label describes: CD45RA+CCR7+. This chain joins TRBV4-1 to TRBJ2-5; perhaps TRBD2 is the D gene, with 5 bases matching. The CDR3 here reads CASSLLSRGETQYF. The sequence in DNA is TGCGCCAGCAGCCTTCTCTCCCGCGGGGAGACCCAGTACTTC.